The 10 T cell receptor beta chains presented below share a single source sample, sequenced in a study of T cell responses to AZD1222 COVID-19 vaccine. Sequenced by immunoSEQ multiplex PCR; TCRdb stores in-frame clones only, minus some. The repertoire holds about 110,000 clones, with 70% to 90% as singletons. Sequenced material: peripheral blood, taken on day 0 of AZD1222 vaccination. The origin of the receptors is an adult in good health.

The chain joins TRBV25-1 to TRBJ2-6; D ambiguous. The CDR3 is 13 amino acids. Trimming left V 7 bases short and J 0 bases short, with 4 bases between. From germline, CDR1 is MGHDK and CDR2 SYGVNS. CDR3 in DNA: TGTGCCAGCACTAACTCTGGGGCCAACGTCCTGACTTTC. This sequence encodes CASTNSGANVLTF.

CDR3 amino acids: CASSVEGSPHYEQYF. In DNA, the CDR3 is TGTGCCAGCAGCGTCGAGGGGAGTCCACACTACGAGCAGTACTTC. V gene TRBV9 combines with J gene TRBJ2-7; TRBD1 or TRBD2 may be the D gene (5 bases each). The length of the CDR3 is 15 residues. Germline V gives CDR1 SGDLS, CDR2 YYNGEE. V gave up 2 bases and J gave up 3 bases, with 15 bases separating them.

The chain combines TRBV5-1 with TRBJ1-4; the match to TRBD1 covers 9 bases. J was trimmed by 7 bases and V by 4 bases; bases with no gene match: 5. CDR3 length: 14 amino acids. Per the germline V gene, CDR1 is SGHRS and CDR2 is YFSETQ. This CDR3 is CASSQGQGIEKLFF. The CDR3 DNA follows: TGCGCCAGCAGCCAGGGACAGGGAATTGAAAAACTGTTTTTT.

This clone was counted once. This chain joins TRBV5-1 and TRBJ2-2; TRBD1 aligns across 9 bases. The CDR3 is made up of 16 amino acids. The germline gives CDR1 SGHRS, CDR2 YFSETQ. With V trimmed by 0 bases and J by 6 bases, 6 bases remained unmatched. The CDR3 DNA reads TGCGCCAGCAGCTTGGAGGGGACAGGGAGGGCCGGGGAGCTGTTTTTT. Translating gives CASSLEGTGRAGELFF. Supplemented by reference TRBV5-1 and TRBJ2-2, the full variable domain reads KAGVTQTPRYLIKTRGQQVTLSCSPISGHRSVSWYQQTPGQGLQFLFEYFSETQRNKGNFPGRFSGRQFSNSRSEMNVSTLELGDSALYLCASSLEGTGRAGELFFGEGSRLTVL.

The table lists this clone with a count of one. The chain combines TRBV4-2 with TRBJ1-1; no definite D call. The V end was cut by 4 bases, the J end by 8 bases, with 17 bases between. Germline V gene sequence: CDR1 LGHNA, CDR2 YNFKEQ. The CDR3 has 14 amino acids. The CDR3 nucleotides are TGTGCCAGCAGCCTCCAAGGGTGGGGAGAGGAAGCTTTCTTT. Translating it yields CASSLQGWGEEAFF.

This clone was counted only a few times. DNA for the CDR3: TGTGCCAGCTCACCGGCGGGGTACAATGAGCAGTTCTTC. Translated: CASSPAGYNEQFF. This chain connects TRBV18 to TRBJ2-1; D might be TRBD2 (6 bases). The CDR3 sequence is 13 residues long. Deletions cut 3 bases from V and 4 bases from J, with 7 bases between. Germline V gene data show CDR1 as KGHSH and CDR2 as LQKENI.

This clone was seen a single time. The V and J genes are TRBV7-2 and TRBJ2-1; D is tentatively TRBD1 or TRBD2 (7 bases each). Germline values: CDR1 SGHTA, CDR2 FQGNSA. With 2 bases removed from V and 4 bases from J, the gap between germline ends came to 12 bases. CDR3 length: 15 amino acids. CDR3 sequence: CASSLQGGGYNEQFF. The CDR3 nucleotides are TGTGCCAGCAGCTTACAGGGGGGGGGTTACAATGAGCAGTTCTTC.

J is TRBJ1-1 and V is TRBV10-3, with 8 positions matching TRBD1. CDR1 ENHRY and CDR2 SYGVKD come from the germline V gene. The V segment lost 6 bases and the J segment 3 bases; nucleotides outside the gene matches: 3. The CDR3 has 13 amino acids. The CDR3 protein is CAISPGQDTEAFF. DNA of the CDR3: TGTGCCATCAGCCCGGGACAGGACACTGAAGCTTTCTTT.

The rearrangement uses TRBV7-2 and TRBJ2-7; D may be TRBD1 (6 bases). Trimming removed 0 bases at V and 5 bases at J, with 14 bases between. Germline-derived CDR1 and CDR2 are SGHTA and FQGNSA. The CDR3 contains 15 residues. The CDR3 protein is CASSLALQGHDEQYF. CDR3 DNA: TGTGCCAGCAGCTTAGCGCTACAGGGCCACGACGAGCAGTACTTC.

CDR3 residues: CATSRGQGIYEQYF. The CDR3 DNA follows: TGTGCCACCAGCAGAGGACAGGGGATCTACGAGCAGTACTTC. This sequence joins TRBV15 and TRBJ2-7; TRBD1 matches at 8 bases. J was trimmed by 3 bases and V by 1 base; bases with no gene match: 2. In germline, CDR1 is LNHNV, CDR2 YYDKDF (reference sequence). This CDR3 spans 14 amino acids.